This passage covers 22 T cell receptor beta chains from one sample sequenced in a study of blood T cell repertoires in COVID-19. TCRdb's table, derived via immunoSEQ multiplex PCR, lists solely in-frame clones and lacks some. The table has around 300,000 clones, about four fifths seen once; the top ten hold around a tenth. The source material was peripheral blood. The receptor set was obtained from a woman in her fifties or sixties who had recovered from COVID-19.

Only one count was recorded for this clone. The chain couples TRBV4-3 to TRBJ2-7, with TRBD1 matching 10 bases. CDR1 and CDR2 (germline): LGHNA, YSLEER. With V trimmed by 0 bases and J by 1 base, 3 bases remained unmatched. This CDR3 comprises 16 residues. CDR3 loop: CASSQERQGASYEQYF. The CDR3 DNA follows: TGCGCCAGCAGCCAAGAGCGACAGGGGGCTTCCTACGAGCAGTACTTC.

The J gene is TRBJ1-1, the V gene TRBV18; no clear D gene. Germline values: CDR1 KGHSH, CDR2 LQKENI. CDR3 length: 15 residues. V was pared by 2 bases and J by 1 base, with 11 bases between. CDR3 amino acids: CASSPESSGNTEAFF. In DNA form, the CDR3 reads TGTGCCAGCTCACCAGAGTCTTCCGGGAACACTGAAGCTTTCTTT.

Here the CDR3 reads CASSRAGDTQYF. The CDR3 coding sequence is TGTGCCAGCTCAAGGGCGGGGGATACGCAGTATTTT. The V gene is TRBV18, the J gene TRBJ2-3; D is perhaps TRBD2 (6 bases). V dropped 5 bases and J dropped 6 bases, with 9 bases sitting between them. This CDR3 has 12 residues. CDR1 and CDR2 (germline): KGHSH, LQKENI.

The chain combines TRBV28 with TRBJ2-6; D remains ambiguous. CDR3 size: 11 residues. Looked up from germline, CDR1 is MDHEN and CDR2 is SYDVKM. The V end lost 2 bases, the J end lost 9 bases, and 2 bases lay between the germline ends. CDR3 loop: CASSLRNVLTF. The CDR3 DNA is TGTGCCAGCAGTTTACGCAACGTCCTGACTTTC.

CDR3 bases: TGTGCCACCGCCGGGGCGGGGGGCGGTAGCTACGAGCAGTACTTC. Translation gives CATAGAGGGSYEQYF. The chain employs TRBV27 and TRBJ2-7; 8 bases map to TRBD2. There are 15 residues in the CDR3. V lost 10 bases to trimming and J lost 3 bases; unmatched junction nucleotides: 14. Germline CDR1 is MNHEY and CDR2 is SMNVEV (reference sequence).

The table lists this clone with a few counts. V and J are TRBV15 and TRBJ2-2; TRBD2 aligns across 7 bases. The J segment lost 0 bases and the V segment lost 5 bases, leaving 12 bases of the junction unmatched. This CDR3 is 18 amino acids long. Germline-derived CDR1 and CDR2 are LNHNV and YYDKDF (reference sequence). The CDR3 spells CATSGRRGGDPNTGELFF. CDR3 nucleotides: TGTGCCACCAGCGGGCGGCGTGGGGGGGATCCGAACACCGGGGAGCTGTTTTTT.

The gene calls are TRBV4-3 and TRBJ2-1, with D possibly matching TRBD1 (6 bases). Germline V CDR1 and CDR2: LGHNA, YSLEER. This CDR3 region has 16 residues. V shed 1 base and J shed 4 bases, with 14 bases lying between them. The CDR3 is CASSQAGRDTYNEQFF. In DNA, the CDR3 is TGCGCCAGCAGCCAAGCAGGACGGGACACATACAATGAGCAGTTCTTC.

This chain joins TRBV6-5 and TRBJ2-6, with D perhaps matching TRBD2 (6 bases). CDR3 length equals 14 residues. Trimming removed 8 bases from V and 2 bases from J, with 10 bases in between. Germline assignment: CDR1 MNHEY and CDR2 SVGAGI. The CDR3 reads CASLGRPGANVLTF. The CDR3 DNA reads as TGTGCCAGCCTAGGGAGGCCTGGGGCCAACGTCCTGACTTTC.

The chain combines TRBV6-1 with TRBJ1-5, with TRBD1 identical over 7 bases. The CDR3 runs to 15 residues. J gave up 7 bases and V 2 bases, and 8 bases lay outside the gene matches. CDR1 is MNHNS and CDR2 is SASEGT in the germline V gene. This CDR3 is CASSENRAGGQPQHF. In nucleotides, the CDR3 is TGTGCCAGCAGTGAAAATCGGGCAGGGGGGCAGCCCCAGCATTTT.

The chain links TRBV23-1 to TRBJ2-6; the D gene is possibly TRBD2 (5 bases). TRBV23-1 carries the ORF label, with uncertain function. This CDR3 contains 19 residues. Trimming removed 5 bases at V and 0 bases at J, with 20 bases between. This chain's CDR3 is CASSRQGRNTSSGANVLTF. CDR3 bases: TGCGCCAGCAGTAGACAAGGTCGGAACACTAGCTCTGGGGCCAACGTCCTGACTTTC.

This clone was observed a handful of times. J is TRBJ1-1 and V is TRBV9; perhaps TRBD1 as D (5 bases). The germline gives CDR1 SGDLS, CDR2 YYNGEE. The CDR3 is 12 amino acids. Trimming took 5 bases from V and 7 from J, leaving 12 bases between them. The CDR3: CASRPDRGEAFF. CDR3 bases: TGTGCCAGCAGGCCCGACAGAGGTGAAGCTTTCTTT. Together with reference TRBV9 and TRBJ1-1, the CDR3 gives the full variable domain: DSGVTQTPKHLITATGQRVTLRCSPRSGDLSVYWYQQSLDQGLQFLIQYYNGEERAKGNILERFSAQQFPDLHSELNLSSLELGDSALYFCASRPDRGEAFFGQGTRLTVV.

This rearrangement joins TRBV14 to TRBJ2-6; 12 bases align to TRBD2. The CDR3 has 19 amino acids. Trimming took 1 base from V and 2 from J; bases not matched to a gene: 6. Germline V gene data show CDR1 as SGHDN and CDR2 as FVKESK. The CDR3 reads CASSQGFLAGGAGANVLTF. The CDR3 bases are TGTGCCAGCAGCCAAGGTTTTCTAGCGGGAGGGGCTGGGGCCAACGTCCTGACTTTC.

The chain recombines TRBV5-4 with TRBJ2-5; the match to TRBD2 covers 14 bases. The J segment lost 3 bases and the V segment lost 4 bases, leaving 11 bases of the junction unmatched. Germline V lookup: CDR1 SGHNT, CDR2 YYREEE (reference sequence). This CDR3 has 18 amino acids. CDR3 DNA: TGTGCCAGCAGCGAGAAAGGACAGGGACTAGCGGGGGAAGAGACCCAGTACTTC. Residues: CASSEKGQGLAGEETQYF.

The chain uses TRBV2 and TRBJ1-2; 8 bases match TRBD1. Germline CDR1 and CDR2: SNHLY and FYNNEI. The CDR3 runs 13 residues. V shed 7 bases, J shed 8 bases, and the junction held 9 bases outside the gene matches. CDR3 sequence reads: CASIKDRGHGYTF. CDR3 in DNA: TGTGCCAGCATAAAAGACAGGGGACACGGCTACACCTTC. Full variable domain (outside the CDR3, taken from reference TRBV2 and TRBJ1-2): EPEVTQTPSHQVTQMGQEVILRCVPISNHLYFYWYRQILGQKVEFLVSFYNNEISEKSEIFDDQFSVERPDGSNFTLKIRSTKLEDSAMYFCASIKDRGHGYTFGSGTRLTVV.

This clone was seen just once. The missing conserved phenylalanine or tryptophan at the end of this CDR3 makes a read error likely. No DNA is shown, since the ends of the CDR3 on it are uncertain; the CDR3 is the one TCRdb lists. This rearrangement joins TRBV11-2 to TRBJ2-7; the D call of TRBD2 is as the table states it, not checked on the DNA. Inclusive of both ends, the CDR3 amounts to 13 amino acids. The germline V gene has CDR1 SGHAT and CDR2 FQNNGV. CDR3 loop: CASSLGVAGPLKL.

Here the CDR3 reads CASSLRGEDTGELFF. CDR3 in DNA: TGTGCCAGCAGCTTACGCGGGGAGGACACCGGGGAGCTGTTTTTT. The gene calls are TRBV7-2 and TRBJ2-2; tentatively, D is TRBD2 (6 bases). V was shortened by 2 bases and J by 3 bases, with 10 bases between the two germline ends. Germline V gene lookup returns CDR1 SGHTA and CDR2 FQGNSA. There are 15 residues in the CDR3.

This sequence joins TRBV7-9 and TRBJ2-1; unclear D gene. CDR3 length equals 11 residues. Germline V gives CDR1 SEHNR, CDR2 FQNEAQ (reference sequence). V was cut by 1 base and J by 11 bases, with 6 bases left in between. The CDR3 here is CASSLDVKQFF. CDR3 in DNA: TGTGCCAGCAGCTTAGATGTAAAGCAGTTCTTC. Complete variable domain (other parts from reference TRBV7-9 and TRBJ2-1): DTGVSQNPRHKITKRGQNVTFRCDPISEHNRLYWYRQTLGQGPEFLTYFQNEAQLEKSRLLSDRFSAERPKGSFSTLEIQRTEQGDSAMYLCASSLDVKQFFGPGTRLTVL.

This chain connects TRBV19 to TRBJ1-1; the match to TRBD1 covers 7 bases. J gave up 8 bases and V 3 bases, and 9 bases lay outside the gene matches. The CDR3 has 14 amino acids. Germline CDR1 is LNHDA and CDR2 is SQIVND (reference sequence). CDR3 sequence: CASSMGTTGREAFF. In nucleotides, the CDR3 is TGTGCCAGTAGTATGGGTACGACAGGGAGGGAAGCTTTCTTT.

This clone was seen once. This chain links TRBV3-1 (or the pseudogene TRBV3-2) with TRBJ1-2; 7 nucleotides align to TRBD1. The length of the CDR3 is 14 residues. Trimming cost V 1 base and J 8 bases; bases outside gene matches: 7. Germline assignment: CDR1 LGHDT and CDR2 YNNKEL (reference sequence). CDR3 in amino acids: CASSQGQGRSGYTF. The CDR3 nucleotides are TGTGCCAGCAGCCAAGGACAGGGACGGAGCGGCTACACCTTC.

The CDR3 sequence is CASKGDAETQYF. CDR3 nucleotide sequence: TGTGCCAGCAAGGGGGATGCGGAGACCCAGTACTTC. This chain uses TRBV2 with TRBJ2-5, with D possibly TRBD1 on 6 matching bases. This CDR3 spans 12 amino acids. Germline CDR1 and CDR2: SNHLY and FYNNEI. Trimming took 7 bases from V and 5 from J, leaving 11 bases between them.

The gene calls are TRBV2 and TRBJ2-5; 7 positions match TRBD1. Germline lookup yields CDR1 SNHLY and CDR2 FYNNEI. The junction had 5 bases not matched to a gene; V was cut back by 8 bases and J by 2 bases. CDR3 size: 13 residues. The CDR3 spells CASEGGWQETQYF. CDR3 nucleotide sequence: TGTGCCAGCGAAGGGGGCTGGCAAGAGACCCAGTACTTC. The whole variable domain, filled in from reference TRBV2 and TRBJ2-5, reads EPEVTQTPSHQVTQMGQEVILRCVPISNHLYFYWYRQILGQKVEFLVSFYNNEISEKSEIFDDQFSVERPDGSNFTLKIRSTKLEDSAMYFCASEGGWQETQYFGPGTRLLVL.

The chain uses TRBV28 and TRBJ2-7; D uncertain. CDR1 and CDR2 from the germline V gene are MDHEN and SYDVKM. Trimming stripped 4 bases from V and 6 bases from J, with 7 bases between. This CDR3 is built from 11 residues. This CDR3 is CASSSRSEQYF. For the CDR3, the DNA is TGTGCCAGCAGTTCCCGTAGCGAGCAGTACTTC.